This T cell receptor beta chain came from a study of TIL therapy for anti-PD-1-resistant metastatic lung cancer. Study background: Median patient age was about 50, ranging roughly 38-75 years. Most patients had lung adenocarcinoma. By whole-exome sequencing, median non-synonymous tumor mutation burden was around 1.5 mutations per megabase. The study, taken as a whole, reports: This highly selected cohort may not generalize to typical lung cancer patients.

Germline CDR1 and CDR2: LNHDA and SQIVND (reference sequence). V lost 4 bases and J lost 6, with 18 bases in between. The length of the CDR3 is 15 residues. This was the immunoSEQ v3 assay. The repertoire was sequenced with immunoSEQ multiplex PCR; TCRdb's copy has only in-frame clones and lacks some. The table records tens of thousands of clones, 74% of them present only once. In this sample, this clone turned up a few times. What it binds is unknown. Stated time point: pre-treatment sample, taken before nivolumab and TIL therapy. The clonotype originates from a woman aged 30-79 years with non-small cell lung cancer. Sequenced material: blood, taken at baseline. The chain joins TRBV19 to TRBJ1-1; D perhaps matches TRBD1 (6 bases). As DNA, the CDR3 is TGTGCCAGTAGTAGCACGGGGGGCTGGGTGGCTGAAGCTTTCTTT. Its protein product is CASSSTGGWVAEAFF.